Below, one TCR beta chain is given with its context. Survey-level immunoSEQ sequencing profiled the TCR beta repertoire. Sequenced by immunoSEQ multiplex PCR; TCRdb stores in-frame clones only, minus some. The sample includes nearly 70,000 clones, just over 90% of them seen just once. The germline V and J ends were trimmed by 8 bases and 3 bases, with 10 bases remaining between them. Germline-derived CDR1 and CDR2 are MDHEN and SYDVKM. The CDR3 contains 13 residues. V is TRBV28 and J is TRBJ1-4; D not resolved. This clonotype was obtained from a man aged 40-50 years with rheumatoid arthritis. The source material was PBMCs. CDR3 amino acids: CASRPRPNEKLFF. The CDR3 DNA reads TGTGCCAGCCGGCCCCGTCCTAATGAAAAACTGTTTTTT.